This T cell receptor (beta chain) was found in a study of blood T cell repertoires in COVID-19 (TCRdb year 2020). The study in broad terms: The collaborator samples originated in the United States, Italy and Spain and spanned the acute and convalescent phases of COVID-19. The material from the prospective study consisted of cDNA or gDNA derived from T cells, B-cell-depleted T cells, or PBMCs. Deeply sampled blood TCRbeta repertoires from subjects exposed to, actively infected with, or recovered from COVID-19 were included in the dataset. A freely available public database, intended as a resource for researchers studying the immune response to SARS-CoV-2, is where the repertoires were released. The samples were drawn from two sources: the first 160 participants of the ongoing ImmuneRACE study, and 1,000 to 1,500 subjects contributed by 6 global collaborators. A de-identified subject ID, COVID-19 status, age in years and sex were almost always included in the sample metadata. Where available, HLA class I and class II types were taken from metadata supplied by the sample provider and were not determined by assay-based typing. Broad study findings and their caveats: The quantity of clinical and demographic metadata differed by source and by participant and was supplied without curation.

As to this clone: Its antigen specificity is not known. Base qualities are not recorded, but no much larger clone differs from it by a single base.

In Seattle, one collaborating source enrolled patients while the infection was active and tracked those patients longitudinally over the course of disease. Whole blood was collected in K2EDTA tubes by collaborating institutions according to the institutions' own protocols. For TCRbeta analysis, collaborators shipped samples in one of three forms: frozen whole blood, isolated PBMCs, or DNA extracted from either of those sample types. TCRbeta CDR3 regions were amplified from genomic DNA using the immunoSEQ Assay, a bias-controlled multiplex PCR. As for the original processing: Nucleated cell counts per sample were estimated from amplification of reference gene primers within the assay. To quantify the absolute abundance of each unique TCRbeta CDR3 rearrangement, sequence reads were collapsed and filtered. For each sample, productive Simpson clonality was calculated as the square root of Simpson's diversity index across productive rearrangements. Imported from immuneACCESS, the table was reduced by TCRdb to in-frame sequences with V and J called. These copies leave out some clones; in studies compared against another copy, an unresolved V gene accounts for under half, and the cause of the remainder is not known. The D gene and trimming were derived from the DNA, and the V and J assignments and clone size from that table. This sample gives under 250,000 clones in total; approximately 85% of them show up just once. The ten biggest clones cover 5.5% to 6% of the sample.

Trimming takes 7 bases from V and 6 bases from J, and the germline ends sit 12 bases apart. From the cysteine up to the phenylalanine, the CDR3 has a length of 12 residues. Only the CDR3 portion is preserved as DNA: 36 bases, with reading frame beginning at the first base. For CDR1 and CDR2, the germline V gene (reference sequence) lists SEHNR and FQNEAQ. The sample taken for sequencing was peripheral blood. The TCR comes from a woman of 80 years or more with COVID-19, enrolled during active disease. The rearranged chain carries TRBV7-9 and TRBJ1-1; there is no confident call for the D gene. This receptor has the CDR3 CASTPQVAEAFF. The nucleotide sequence reads as follows: TGTGCCAGCACCCCGCAGGTGGCTGAAGCTTTCTTT.